The rows below give T cell receptor beta chains drawn from one sample of a study of T-cell memory formation after mild COVID-19. TCRdb called the 5' RACE reads again in MiXCR, with one record for every CDR3 protein. In the table there are some 200,000 distinct CDR3 sequences, about a fifth of which are singletons. The sequencing sample was made of PBMCs or a T cell subset sorted from them (not recorded which). Receptor source: an adult woman who had mild COVID-19 (a few samples of this study predate the infection). Cell type and time point are not known. Both conserved end residues are part of each CDR3. The order of the fields is CDR3 length, V gene, J gene, CDR3 protein.

19	TRBV15	TRBJ2-4	CATSRDLGLAGVTGNIQYF
18	TRBV20-1	TRBJ2-1	CSARDSYRDSLNYNEQFF
15	TRBV13	TRBJ2-1	CASSRGTSGGGEQFF
15	TRBV15	TRBJ2-3	CATSREESVADTQYF
15	TRBV5-1	TRBJ2-1	CASSLGGRVSDEQFF
14	TRBV15	TRBJ1-2	CATSTGAVGYGYTF
12	TRBV7-9	TRBJ2-3	CASSLEADTQYF
15	TRBV7-9	TRBJ1-2	CASSLPQITNYGYTF
16	TRBV7-9	TRBJ2-7	CASSYLMGAYSYEQYF
14	TRBV2	TRBJ2-7	CASSETGGAYEQYF